A selection of T cell receptor beta chains follows, all from one sample in a study of circulating and synovial CD4+ cells in juvenile arthritis. The repertoire was sequenced with immunoSEQ multiplex PCR; TCRdb's copy has only in-frame clones and lacks some. Of fewer than 35,000 clones detected, about 95% appear once; the ten largest clones hold 0.15% to 0.2%. The sequencing sample was made of CD4+ T cells from blood. The receptor set was obtained from a human donor with juvenile idiopathic arthritis. The CDR3 runs from the conserved cysteine through the conserved F or W. D genes are given only for firm matches. For some rows the clone size is stated as once, few or many, or as a class when expanded; others skip it.

v_gene	d_gene	j_gene	abundance	CDR3nt	CDR3aa
TRBV27	NA	TRBJ1-6	NA	TGTGCCAGCAGTTTAGGGGGAGGGTTTAATTCCCCCCTCCACTTT	CASSLGGGFNSPLHF
TRBV6-5	NA	TRBJ2-2	NA	TGTGCCAGCACCTCCACCGGGGAGCTGTTTTTT	CASTSTGELFF
TRBV5-1	NA	TRBJ2-3	NA	TGCGCCAGCAGCCCCTCGGGGGCAGATACGCAGTATTTT	CASSPSGADTQYF
TRBV28	TRBD1	TRBJ1-2	NA	TGTGCCATCCCCCGGGACAGGGCCAATGGCTACACCTTC	CAIPRDRANGYTF
TRBV5-6	TRBD1	TRBJ1-2	few	TGTGCCAACCCTGGGGAGGACAGGACCAACTATGGCTACACCTTC	CANPGEDRTNYGYTF
TRBV5-8	NA	TRBJ1-4	NA	TGTGCCAGCAGCCTTTCCGGACTTACTAATGAAAAACTGTTTTTT	CASSLSGLTNEKLFF
TRBV6-6	TRBD1	TRBJ1-6	NA	TGTGCCAGCAGTTACTCGACAGGGGATTCCCCCCTCCACTTT	CASSYSTGDSPLHF
TRBV27	TRBD2	TRBJ2-7	NA	TGTGCCAGCAGTTCCGTAGCGGGAGGGACCTACGAGCAGTACTTC	CASSSVAGGTYEQYF
TRBV28	NA	TRBJ1-1	once	TGTGCCAGCAGTTCGGGGGGCAAGATGAACACTGAAGCTTTCTTT	CASSSGGKMNTEAFF
TRBV5-4	NA	TRBJ1-3	NA	TGTGCCAGCAGCGGAGACGGAAACACCATATATTTT	CASSGDGNTIYF
TRBV28	NA	TRBJ2-7	NA	TGTGCCAGCAGTCTGCAGTACGAGCAGTACTTC	CASSLQYEQYF
TRBV7-9	TRBD1	TRBJ2-7	NA	TGTGCCAGCATCGGGACAGGGAGCTCCTACGAGCAGTACTTC	CASIGTGSSYEQYF
TRBV27	TRBD1	TRBJ1-1	NA	TGTGCCAGCAGTAGACAGGGGGTGGGCACTGAAGCTTTCTTT	CASSRQGVGTEAFF
TRBV5-8	NA	TRBJ1-1	NA	TGTGCCAGCAGCCAGAGACAGGTCCTGACGAAGCGGGAAGCTTTCTTT	CASSQRQVLTKREAFF
TRBV18	NA	TRBJ2-3	NA	TGTGCCAGCTCCCTAGCGACGAGCACAGATACGCAGTATTTT	CASSLATSTDTQYF
TRBV27	TRBD1	TRBJ2-7	NA	TGTGCCAGCAGTTTATCGTTTTACCGGGACAGGGCATACGAGCAGTACTTC	CASSLSFYRDRAYEQYF
TRBV28	NA	TRBJ2-1	NA	TGTGCCAGCAGCTTCCCAATGGGGGGCAATGAGCAGTTCTTC	CASSFPMGGNEQFF
TRBV7-2	NA	TRBJ2-5	once	TGTGCCAGCAGCTTATTCCAGGGCCAAGAGACCCAGTACTTC	CASSLFQGQETQYF
TRBV28	NA	TRBJ2-7	few	TGTGCCAGCAGTTTATCCCGGGACGAGCAGTACTTC	CASSLSRDEQYF
TRBV4-2	NA	TRBJ1-4	once	TGTGCCAGCAGCCAACGGGACATAGGTAATGAAAAACTGTTTTTT	CASSQRDIGNEKLFF
TRBV5-1	NA	TRBJ2-3	NA	TGCGCCAGCAGCTTGGGCGGGACTCAGGCAGATACGCAGTATTTT	CASSLGGTQADTQYF
TRBV28	NA	TRBJ1-2	once	TGTGCCAGCAGTTCCGGAGTGGGCTATGGCTACACCTTC	CASSSGVGYGYTF
TRBV6-5	NA	TRBJ1-1	NA	TGTGCCAGCAGTTATCCAGGTGGCACTGAAGCTTTCTTT	CASSYPGGTEAFF
TRBV15	NA	TRBJ1-2	NA	TGTGCCACCAGCAGAGACATCCCGGATGGCTACACCTTC	CATSRDIPDGYTF
TRBV7-9	NA	TRBJ2-7	NA	TGTGCCAGCAGTATTAATGGGGGGAACTCCTACGAGCAGTACTTC	CASSINGGNSYEQYF
TRBV7-6	TRBD2	TRBJ2-5	NA	TGTGCCAGCAGCTTACGAGCGGGGGGACAAGAGACCCAGTACTTC	CASSLRAGGQETQYF
TRBV15	TRBD1	TRBJ1-3	NA	TGTGCCACCAGAGTGGGGACAGGGGTCGGAAACACCATATATTTT	CATRVGTGVGNTIYF
TRBV10-3	NA	TRBJ1-2	NA	TGTGCCATCAGTGAGTCGGGGCAGGGGATCTATGGCTACACCTTC	CAISESGQGIYGYTF
TRBV6-5	NA	TRBJ1-5	NA	TGTGCCAGCAGTGCAGGGGACGTGAATCAGCCCCAGCATTTT	CASSAGDVNQPQHF
TRBV11-3	TRBD1	TRBJ1-1	NA	TGTGCCAGCAGCTTAGGGACAGGCACTGAAGCTTTCTTT	CASSLGTGTEAFF
TRBV6-1	NA	TRBJ1-4	NA	TGTGCCAGCAGTGAAGATGAGTTCCAGGGGGAAAAACTGTTTTTT	CASSEDEFQGEKLFF
TRBV28	NA	TRBJ1-5	NA	TGTGCCAGCAGTTTTTCTGATAGTGTCGGTAATCAGCCCCAGCATTTT	CASSFSDSVGNQPQHF
TRBV7-9	TRBD1	TRBJ2-7	NA	TGTGCCAGCAGCTCTCAGGGGGCGCAAGCCGAGCAGTACTTC	CASSSQGAQAEQYF
TRBV27	TRBD1	TRBJ2-2	NA	TGTGCCAGCAGTCCCAGGGACAGGGGAAGCACCGGGGAGCTGTTTTTT	CASSPRDRGSTGELFF
TRBV7-8	TRBD1	TRBJ1-2	NA	TGTGCCAGCAGCTTATTTCCCAAGGGGGCAGCCGACAACTATGGCTACACCTTC	CASSLFPKGAADNYGYTF
TRBV10-2	TRBD2	TRBJ2-7	few	TGCGCCAGCAGTGAGTCAGGAGCGGGCGGGGGTTTGCAGTACTTC	CASSESGAGGGLQYF